This T cell receptor beta chain emerged from a study of vaccination and CD4 T cells after COVID-19. In regard to this clonotype: The antigen is unknown.

CD4+ T cells that had been cultured provided DNA sequenced with the Oncomine TCR Beta short-read assay. TCRdb re-called the PCR reads through MiXCR, storing one row per CDR3 protein. The sample consists of around 25,000 distinct CDR3 sequences, around 30% of them appearing once. The germline V gene has CDR1 MGHDK and CDR2 SYGVNS. The CDR3 is made up of 10 amino acids. Trimming shortened V by 5 bases and J by 15 bases, and 12 bases separated the two germline ends. The time point was: late sampling 161 to 241 days after vaccination in a few convalescent patients. Stated treatment: 10-day PBMC culture with coronavirus spike peptide pools or control peptides (ViraFEST assay).

The clonotype comes from a human donor who had recovered from COVID-19. This specimen was CD4+ T cells from blood, cultured in vitro, taken about 7 months after SARS-CoV-2 vaccination. The chain carries TRBV25-1 and TRBJ2-3; a possible D gene is TRBD1 (6 bases). The CDR3 is CASSLGTKYF. CDR3 bases: TGTGCCAGCAGTTTAGGGACAAAATATTTT.